This entry concerns a single TCR beta chain. What it recognizes is unknown. CDR3 length equals 14 residues. Germline CDR1 MNHEY, CDR2 SMNVEV (reference sequence). The ends were cut back, 1 base at V and 8 bases at J, with 14 bases in the middle. The data derive from a study of cytomegalovirus exposure and HLA in healthy donors. At the level of the study: From about 179 million T cells, an earlier analysis saw around 120 million unique TCR beta sequences. Early on, a data release was issued that held about 85 million unique TCRs from HLA-typed donors.

PCR amplification relied on 60 Vbeta primers (plus 13 Jbeta primers). TCRdb's copy holds only in-frame clones and misses some; the assay was immunoSEQ multiplex PCR. This repertoire shows 70,000 to 90,000 clones, more than 50% found once; its top ten account for about 15%. Points from the study as a whole: TCR beta V- and J-gene trimming, according to a later analysis, was linked to a missense DCLRE1C variant.

The clonotype originates from a woman in her forties in good health and CMV-seropositive. V usage is TRBV27 and J usage is TRBJ1-1; no clear D gene. Specimen: PBMCs. CDR3 region: CASSLYSDSTEAFF. The CDR3 region has the DNA TGTGCCAGCAGTTTATATTCTGACTCCACCGAAGCTTTCTTT.